This T cell receptor beta chain was retrieved from a study of shared clonotypes between healthy human individuals. Here immunoSEQ multiplex PCR was the method, and the copy in TCRdb shows in-frame clones only, minus some. The top ten hold under 0.15% of the sample, which has a few million clones, around 90% seen once. The sample was naive CD4+ T cells sorted from blood. Subset meaning: CD45RA+ positively selected. The sequence was obtained from a man aged 18 to 30 in good health.

The CDR3 DNA follows: TGTGCCAGCAGCCCACAGTGGGGGGGGCGAAACACTGAAGCTTTCTTT. It translates to CASSPQWGGRNTEAFF. V is TRBV7-8 and J is TRBJ1-1, with TRBD1 as a possible D gene (6 bases). The CDR3 runs to 16 residues. Germline V CDR1 and CDR2: SGHVS, FQNEAQ. V shed 5 bases and J shed 2 bases, with 18 bases lying between them. The full variable domain, its missing parts supplied by reference TRBV7-8 and TRBJ1-1, is GAGVSQSPRYKVAKRGQDVALRCDPISGHVSLFWYQQALGQGPEFLTYFQNEAQLDKSGLPSDRFFAERPEGSVSTLKIQRTQQEDSAVYLCASSPQWGGRNTEAFFGQGTRLTVV.